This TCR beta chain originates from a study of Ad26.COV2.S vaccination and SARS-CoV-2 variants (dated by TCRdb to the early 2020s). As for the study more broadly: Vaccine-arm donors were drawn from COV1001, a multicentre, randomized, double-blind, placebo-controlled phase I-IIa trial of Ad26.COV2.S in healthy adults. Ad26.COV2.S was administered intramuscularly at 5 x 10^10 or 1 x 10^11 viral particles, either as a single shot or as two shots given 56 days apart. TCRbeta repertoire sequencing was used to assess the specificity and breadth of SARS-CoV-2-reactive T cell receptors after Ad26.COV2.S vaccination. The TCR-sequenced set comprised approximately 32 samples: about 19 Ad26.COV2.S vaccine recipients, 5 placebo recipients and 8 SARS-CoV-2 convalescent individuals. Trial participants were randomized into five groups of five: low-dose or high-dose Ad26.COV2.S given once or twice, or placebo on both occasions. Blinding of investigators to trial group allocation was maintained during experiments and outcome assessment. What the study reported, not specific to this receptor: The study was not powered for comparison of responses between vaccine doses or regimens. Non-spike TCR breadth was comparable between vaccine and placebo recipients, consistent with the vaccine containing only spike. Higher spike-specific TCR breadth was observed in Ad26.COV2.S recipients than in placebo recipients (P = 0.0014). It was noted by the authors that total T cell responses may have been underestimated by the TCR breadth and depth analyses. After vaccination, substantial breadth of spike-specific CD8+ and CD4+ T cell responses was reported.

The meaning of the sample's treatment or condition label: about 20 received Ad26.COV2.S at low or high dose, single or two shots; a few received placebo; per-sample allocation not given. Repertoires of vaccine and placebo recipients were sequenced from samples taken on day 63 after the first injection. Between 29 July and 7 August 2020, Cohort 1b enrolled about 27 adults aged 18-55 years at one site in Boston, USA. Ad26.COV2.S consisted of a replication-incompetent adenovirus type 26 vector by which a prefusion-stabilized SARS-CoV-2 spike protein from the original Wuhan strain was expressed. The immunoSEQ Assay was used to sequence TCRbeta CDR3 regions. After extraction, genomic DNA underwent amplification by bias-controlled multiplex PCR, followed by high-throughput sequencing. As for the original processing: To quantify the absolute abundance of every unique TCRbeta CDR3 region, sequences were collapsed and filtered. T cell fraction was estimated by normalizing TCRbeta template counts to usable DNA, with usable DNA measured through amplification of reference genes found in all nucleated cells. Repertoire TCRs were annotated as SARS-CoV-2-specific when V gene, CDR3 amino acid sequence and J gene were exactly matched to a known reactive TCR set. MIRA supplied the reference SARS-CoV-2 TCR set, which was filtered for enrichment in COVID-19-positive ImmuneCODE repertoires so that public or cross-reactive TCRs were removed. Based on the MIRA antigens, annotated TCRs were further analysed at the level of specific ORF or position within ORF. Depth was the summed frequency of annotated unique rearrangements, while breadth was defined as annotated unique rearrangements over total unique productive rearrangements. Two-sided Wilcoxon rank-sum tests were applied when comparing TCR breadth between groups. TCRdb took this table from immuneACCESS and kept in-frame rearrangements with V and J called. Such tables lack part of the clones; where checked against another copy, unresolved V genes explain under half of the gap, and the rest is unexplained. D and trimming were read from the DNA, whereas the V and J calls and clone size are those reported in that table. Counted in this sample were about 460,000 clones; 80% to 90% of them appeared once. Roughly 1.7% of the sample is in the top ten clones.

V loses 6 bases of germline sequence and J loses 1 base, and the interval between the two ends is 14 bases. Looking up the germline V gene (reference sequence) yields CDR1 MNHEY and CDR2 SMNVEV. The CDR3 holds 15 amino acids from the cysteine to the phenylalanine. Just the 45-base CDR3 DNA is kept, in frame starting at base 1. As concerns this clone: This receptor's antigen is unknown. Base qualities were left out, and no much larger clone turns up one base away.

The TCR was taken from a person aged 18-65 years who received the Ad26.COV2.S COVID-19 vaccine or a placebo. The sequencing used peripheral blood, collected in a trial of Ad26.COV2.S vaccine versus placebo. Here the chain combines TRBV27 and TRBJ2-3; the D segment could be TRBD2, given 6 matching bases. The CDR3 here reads CASSALGGGTDTQYF. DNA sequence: TGTGCCAGCAGCGCCCTGGGGGGAGGCACAGATACGCAGTATTTT.